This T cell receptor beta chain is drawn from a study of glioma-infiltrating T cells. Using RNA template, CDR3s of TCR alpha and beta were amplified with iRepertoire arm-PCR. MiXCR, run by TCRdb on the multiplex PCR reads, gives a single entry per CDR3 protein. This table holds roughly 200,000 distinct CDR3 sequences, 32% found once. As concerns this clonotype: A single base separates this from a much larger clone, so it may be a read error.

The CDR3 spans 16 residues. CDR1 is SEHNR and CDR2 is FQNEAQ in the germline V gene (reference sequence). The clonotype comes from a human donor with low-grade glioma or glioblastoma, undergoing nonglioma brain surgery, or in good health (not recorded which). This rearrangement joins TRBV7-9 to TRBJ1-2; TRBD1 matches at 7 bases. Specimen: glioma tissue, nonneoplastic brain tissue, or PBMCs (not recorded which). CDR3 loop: CASSARQGGITRGYNF. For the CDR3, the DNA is TGTGCCAGCAGCGCACGACAGGGAGGCATAACTCGGGGCTACAACTTC.